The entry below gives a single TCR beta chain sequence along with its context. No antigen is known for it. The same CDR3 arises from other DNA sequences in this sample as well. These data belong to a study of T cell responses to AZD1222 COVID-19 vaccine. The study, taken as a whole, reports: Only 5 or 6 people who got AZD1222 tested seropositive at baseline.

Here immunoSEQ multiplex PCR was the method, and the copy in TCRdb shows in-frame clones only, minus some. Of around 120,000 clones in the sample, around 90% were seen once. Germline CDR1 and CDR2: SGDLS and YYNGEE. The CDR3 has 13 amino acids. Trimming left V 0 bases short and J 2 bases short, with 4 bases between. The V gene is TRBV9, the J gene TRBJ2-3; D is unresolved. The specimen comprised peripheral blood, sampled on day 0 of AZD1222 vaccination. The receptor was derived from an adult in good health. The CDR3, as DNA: TGTGCCAGCAGCGTAGGTAACACAGATACGCAGTATTTT. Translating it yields CASSVGNTDTQYF.